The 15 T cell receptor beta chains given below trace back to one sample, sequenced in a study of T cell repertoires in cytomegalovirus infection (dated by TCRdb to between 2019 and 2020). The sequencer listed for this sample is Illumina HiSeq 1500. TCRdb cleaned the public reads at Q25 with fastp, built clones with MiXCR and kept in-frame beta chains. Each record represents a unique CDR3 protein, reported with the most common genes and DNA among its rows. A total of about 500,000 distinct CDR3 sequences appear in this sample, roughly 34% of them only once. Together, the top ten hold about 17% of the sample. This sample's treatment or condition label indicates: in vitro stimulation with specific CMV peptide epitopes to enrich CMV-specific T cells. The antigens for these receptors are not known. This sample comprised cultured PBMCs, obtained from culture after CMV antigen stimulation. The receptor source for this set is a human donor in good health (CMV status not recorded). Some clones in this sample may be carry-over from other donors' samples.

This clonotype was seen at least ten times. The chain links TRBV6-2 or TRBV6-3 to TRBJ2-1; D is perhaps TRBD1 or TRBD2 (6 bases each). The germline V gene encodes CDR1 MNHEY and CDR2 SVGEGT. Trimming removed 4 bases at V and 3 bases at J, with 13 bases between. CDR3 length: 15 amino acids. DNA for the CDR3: TGTGCCAGCAGTTCCGTTGGAGGGGGCTACAATGAGCAGTTCTTC. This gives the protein CASSSVGGGYNEQFF.

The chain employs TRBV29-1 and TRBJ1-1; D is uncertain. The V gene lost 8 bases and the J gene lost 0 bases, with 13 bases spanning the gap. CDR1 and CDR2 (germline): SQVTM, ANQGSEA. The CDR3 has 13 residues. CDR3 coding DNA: TGCAGCCCCAACCCCGGACTGAACACTGAAGCTTTCTTT. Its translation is CSPNPGLNTEAFF.

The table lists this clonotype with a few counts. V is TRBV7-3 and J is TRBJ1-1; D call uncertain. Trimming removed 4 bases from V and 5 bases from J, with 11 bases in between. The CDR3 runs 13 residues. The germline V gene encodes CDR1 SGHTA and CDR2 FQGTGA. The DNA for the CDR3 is TGTGCCAGCAGCTCTCAGGAGCGGACTGAAGCTTTCTTT. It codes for CASSSQERTEAFF.

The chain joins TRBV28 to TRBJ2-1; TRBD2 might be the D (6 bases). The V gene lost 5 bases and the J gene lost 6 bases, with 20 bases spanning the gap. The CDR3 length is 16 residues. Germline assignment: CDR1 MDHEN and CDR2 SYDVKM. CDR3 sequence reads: CASSIHLALIPNEQFF. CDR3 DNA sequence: TGTGCCAGCAGTATCCACCTAGCGCTGATTCCCAATGAGCAGTTCTTC.

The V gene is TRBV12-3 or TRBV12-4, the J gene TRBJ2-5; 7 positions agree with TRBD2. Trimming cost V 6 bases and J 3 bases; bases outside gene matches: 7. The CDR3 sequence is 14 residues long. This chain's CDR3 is CASSPAGRKETQYF. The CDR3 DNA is TGTGCCAGCAGCCCGGCCGGGAGGAAAGAGACCCAGTACTTC.

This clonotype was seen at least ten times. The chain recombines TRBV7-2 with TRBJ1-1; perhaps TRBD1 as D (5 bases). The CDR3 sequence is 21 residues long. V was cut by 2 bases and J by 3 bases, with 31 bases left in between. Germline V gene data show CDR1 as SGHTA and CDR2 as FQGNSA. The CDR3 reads CASSLNRAIGRAPLPYTEAFF. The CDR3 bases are TGTGCCAGCAGCTTAAATAGGGCAATTGGCAGGGCGCCCCTGCCCTACACTGAAGCTTTCTTT.

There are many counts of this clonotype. The CDR3 DNA is TGTGCCAGCAGTTTACAGGCGATGAACACTGAAGCTTTCTTT. Amino acid sequence: CASSLQAMNTEAFF. The J gene is TRBJ1-1, the V gene TRBV12-3 or TRBV12-4, with D uncertain. The germline V and J ends were trimmed by 2 bases and 0 bases, with 7 bases remaining between them. This CDR3 is built from 14 residues.

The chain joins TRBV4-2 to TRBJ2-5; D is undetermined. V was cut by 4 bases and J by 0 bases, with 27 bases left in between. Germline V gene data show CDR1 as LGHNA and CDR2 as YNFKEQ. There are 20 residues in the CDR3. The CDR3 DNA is TGTGCCAGCAGCCCCGAAAAGAAGTCACAGCAAATGAGGTACCAAGAGACCCAGTACTTC. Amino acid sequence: CASSPEKKSQQMRYQETQYF.

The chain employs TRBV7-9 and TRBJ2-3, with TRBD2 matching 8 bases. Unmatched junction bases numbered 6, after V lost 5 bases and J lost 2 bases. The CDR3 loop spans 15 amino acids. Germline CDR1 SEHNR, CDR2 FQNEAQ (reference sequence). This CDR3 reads CASSPSGWNTDTQYF. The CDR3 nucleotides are TGTGCCAGCAGCCCTAGCGGGTGGAACACAGATACGCAGTATTTT.

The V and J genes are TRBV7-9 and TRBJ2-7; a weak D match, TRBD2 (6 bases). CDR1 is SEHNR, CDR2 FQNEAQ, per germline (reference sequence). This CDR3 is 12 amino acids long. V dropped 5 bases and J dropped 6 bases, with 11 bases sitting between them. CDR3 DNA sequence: TGTGCCAGCAGCCCAGCGGGTCCCGAGCAGTACTTC. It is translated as CASSPAGPEQYF. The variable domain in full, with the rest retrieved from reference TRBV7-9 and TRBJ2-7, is DTGVSQNPRHKITKRGQNVTFRCDPISEHNRLYWYRQTLGQGPEFLTYFQNEAQLEKSRLLSDRFSAERPKGSFSTLEIQRTEQGDSAMYLCASSPAGPEQYFGPGTRLTVT.

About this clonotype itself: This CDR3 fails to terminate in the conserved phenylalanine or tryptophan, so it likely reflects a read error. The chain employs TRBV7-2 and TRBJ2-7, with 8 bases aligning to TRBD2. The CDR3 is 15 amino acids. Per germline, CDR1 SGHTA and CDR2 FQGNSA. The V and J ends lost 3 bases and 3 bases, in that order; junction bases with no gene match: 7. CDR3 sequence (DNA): TGTGCCAGCAGCTTCTTTAGCGGGAAAAACTACGAGCAGTACTAC. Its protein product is CASSFFSGKNYEQYY.

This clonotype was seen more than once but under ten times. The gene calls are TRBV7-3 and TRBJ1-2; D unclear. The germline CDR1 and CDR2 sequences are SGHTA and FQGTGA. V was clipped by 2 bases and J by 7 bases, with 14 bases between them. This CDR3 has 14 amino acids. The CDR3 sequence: CASSLGPRPSGYTF. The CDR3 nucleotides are TGTGCCAGCAGCTTAGGTCCCCGTCCTTCTGGCTACACCTTC.

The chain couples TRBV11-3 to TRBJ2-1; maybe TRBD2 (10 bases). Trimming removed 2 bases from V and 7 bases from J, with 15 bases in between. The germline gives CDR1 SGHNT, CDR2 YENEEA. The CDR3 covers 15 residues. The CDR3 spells CASSLTSGTGNEQFF. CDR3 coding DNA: TGTGCCAGCAGCTTAACTAGCGGGACAGGGAATGAGCAGTTCTTC.

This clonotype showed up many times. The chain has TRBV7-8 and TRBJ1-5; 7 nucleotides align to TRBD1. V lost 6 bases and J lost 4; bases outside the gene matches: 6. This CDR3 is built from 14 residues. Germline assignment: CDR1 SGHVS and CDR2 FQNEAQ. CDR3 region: CASSSQGGNQPQHF. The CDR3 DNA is TGTGCCAGCAGTTCGCAGGGGGGTAATCAGCCCCAGCATTTT.

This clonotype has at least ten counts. In DNA form, the CDR3 reads TGTGCCAGCAGTTTATGGGGCCCTAACTATGGCTACACCTTC. Its protein is CASSLWGPNYGYTF. This sequence joins TRBV28 and TRBJ1-2; the D is unclear. V dropped 0 bases and J dropped 0 bases, with 5 bases sitting between them. This CDR3 is built from 14 residues. Germline CDR1 reads MDHEN; CDR2 reads SYDVKM.